This entry lists 27 T cell receptor beta chains sequenced from one sample in a study of cytomegalovirus exposure and HLA in healthy donors. The PCR ran on 60 Vbeta and 13 Jbeta primers. TCRdb's copy holds only in-frame clones and misses some; the assay was immunoSEQ multiplex PCR. The sample holds fewer than 200,000 clones, 65% to 80% seen once. Sequencing was carried out using PBMCs. The origin of the receptors is a woman in her 50s in good health and CMV-seropositive.

The chain couples TRBV13 to TRBJ1-2; weak D call: TRBD1 (5 bases). CDR1 is PRHDT and CDR2 is FYEKMQ in the germline V gene (reference sequence). V lost 0 bases to trimming and J lost 6 bases, with 8 bases between them. The CDR3 extends over 13 amino acids. The CDR3 sequence: CASSLGYRNGYTF. The CDR3 nucleotides are TGTGCCAGCAGCTTAGGGTACAGGAATGGCTACACCTTC. The entire variable domain, with the rest obtained from reference TRBV13 and TRBJ1-2, is as follows: AAGVIQSPRHLIKEKRETATLKCYPIPRHDTVYWYQQGPGQDPQFLISFYEKMQSDKGSIPDRFSAQQFSDYHSELNMSSLELGDSALYFCASSLGYRNGYTFGSGTRLTVV.

The J gene is TRBJ1-4, the V gene TRBV6-5; 10 bases align to TRBD1. CDR3 length: 15 residues. Germline lookup yields CDR1 MNHEY and CDR2 SVGAGI. V lost 6 bases to trimming and J lost 6 bases; unmatched junction nucleotides: 7. In DNA, the CDR3 is TGTGCCAGCAGCCGAACCGGGACAGGGGATGAAAAACTGTTTTTT. It specifies CASSRTGTGDEKLFF.

V and J are TRBV5-5 and TRBJ1-3; D unresolved. The CDR3 consists of 15 residues. Germline V gene lookup returns CDR1 SGHKS and CDR2 YYEKEE (reference sequence). The V gene lost 2 bases and the J gene lost 3 bases, with 12 bases spanning the gap. The CDR3 region is CASSLTMQVGNTIYF. CDR3 in DNA: TGTGCCAGCAGCTTAACCATGCAGGTTGGAAACACCATATATTTT.

The chain has TRBV7-6 and TRBJ2-2; no clear D gene. The germline V gene encodes CDR1 SGHVS and CDR2 FNYEAQ. The CDR3 contains 14 residues. V dropped 0 bases and J dropped 4 bases, with 6 bases sitting between them. The CDR3 loop is CASSLAPGTGELFF. In nucleotides, the CDR3 is TGTGCCAGCAGCTTAGCGCCCGGCACCGGGGAGCTGTTTTTT.

The chain carries TRBV27 and TRBJ1-5, with 9 bases that match TRBD1. Germline V gives CDR1 MNHEY, CDR2 SMNVEV (reference sequence). CDR3 length: 16 amino acids. J was trimmed by 6 bases and V by 3 bases; bases with no gene match: 9. The CDR3 protein is CASSFHGTGSGQPQHF. CDR3 in DNA: TGTGCCAGCAGTTTTCATGGGACAGGGAGTGGTCAGCCCCAGCATTTT.

This clone was found a few times. The rearrangement uses TRBV9 and TRBJ1-1, with 10 bases that match TRBD1. V shed 4 bases, J shed 4 bases, and the junction held 4 bases outside the gene matches. The CDR3 totals 14 residues. CDR1 is SGDLS and CDR2 is YYNGEE in the germline V gene. The CDR3 sequence: CASSRQGAGTEAFF. CDR3 in DNA: TGTGCCAGCAGCCGACAGGGGGCGGGCACTGAAGCTTTCTTT. Full variable domain (remainder filled in from reference TRBV9 and TRBJ1-1): DSGVTQTPKHLITATGQRVTLRCSPRSGDLSVYWYQQSLDQGLQFLIQYYNGEERAKGNILERFSAQQFPDLHSELNLSSLELGDSALYFCASSRQGAGTEAFFGQGTRLTVV.

This clone has just a few counts. The J gene is TRBJ1-2, the V gene TRBV5-5, with a tentative D call TRBD1 (5 bases). The V and J ends lost 1 base and 8 bases respectively, with 12 bases between them. This CDR3 region has 13 residues. Looked up from germline, CDR1 is SGHKS and CDR2 is YYEKEE (reference sequence). This CDR3 is CASSLRDGGGYTF. CDR3 coding DNA: TGTGCCAGCAGCTTGCGGGACGGAGGGGGCTACACCTTC.

This chain uses TRBV5-6 with TRBJ2-7; no clear D. Trimming stripped 6 bases from V and 5 bases from J, with 12 bases between. The CDR3 covers 12 residues. Germline V CDR1 and CDR2: SGHDT, YYEEEE. The CDR3 sequence is CASTSRKHEQYF. In nucleotides, the CDR3 is TGTGCCAGCACCTCTAGGAAGCACGAGCAGTACTTC.

As for this clone: A read error may produce the germline difference seen at one junction end. CDR3 in DNA: TGTGCCTACGGACTAGTAGGGCCCTTAAGGGTCTTC. Encoded protein: CAYGLVGPLRVF. The chain carries TRBV30 and TRBJ2-1; 7 bases line up with TRBD2. Germline V gene sequence: CDR1 GTSNPN, CDR2 SVGIG (reference sequence). The length of the CDR3 is 12 residues.

In its sample, this clone was seen once. The chain joins TRBV6-6 to TRBJ1-2; TRBD1 aligns across 10 bases. Germline lookup yields CDR1 MNHNY and CDR2 SVGAGI (reference sequence). With V trimmed by 6 bases and J by 5 bases, 9 bases remained unmatched. This CDR3 spans 15 amino acids. CDR3 coding DNA: TGTGCCAGCAGAGGGACAGGGGTAGGGGCTTATGGCTACACCTTC. Its translation is CASRGTGVGAYGYTF.

Here the CDR3 reads CASSRGGGNTGELFF. CDR3 bases: TGTGCCAGCAGCCGCGGGGGCGGCAACACCGGGGAGCTGTTTTTT. The genes are TRBV16 and TRBJ2-2; weak D call: TRBD2 (7 bases). The CDR3 runs to 15 residues. Germline-derived CDR1 and CDR2 are KGHSY and FQNENV. Trimming pared 4 bases from V and 2 bases from J, leaving 11 bases between.

The rearrangement links TRBV5-6 to TRBJ2-1; 8 bases line up with TRBD1. CDR1 and CDR2 (germline): SGHDT, YYEEEE. V lost 4 bases to trimming and J lost 5 bases; unmatched junction nucleotides: 8. The CDR3 sequence is 15 residues long. The CDR3 DNA follows: TGTGCCAGCAGCCGGACAGGGATTGGTGACAATGAGCAGTTCTTC. Amino acid sequence: CASSRTGIGDNEQFF.

This clone was detected only a few times. DNA for the CDR3: TGTGCCATCAGTGAAGGGGTTAGCGGGGGGGGCACAGATACGCAGTATTTT. Amino acids: CAISEGVSGGGTDTQYF. The chain carries TRBV10-3 and TRBJ2-3; the match to TRBD2 covers 11 bases. Unmatched junction bases numbered 6, after V lost 3 bases and J lost 1 base. CDR1 is ENHRY, CDR2 SYGVKD, per germline. The CDR3 runs 17 residues.

The chain is built from TRBV6-1 and TRBJ2-1; the match to TRBD2 covers 11 bases. The CDR3 covers 16 residues. The J segment lost 10 bases and the V segment lost 1 base, leaving 9 bases of the junction unmatched. The germline gives CDR1 MNHNS, CDR2 SASEGT. CDR3 DNA: TGTGCCAGCAGTGAAGAGGTTAGCGGGGGGGCAAGCGAGCAGTTCTTC. Translation: CASSEEVSGGASEQFF.

V gene TRBV7-3 combines with J gene TRBJ2-3; 10 bases agree with TRBD2. Trimming cost V 4 bases and J 4 bases; bases outside gene matches: 8. In germline, CDR1 is SGHTA, CDR2 FQGTGA. This CDR3 has 16 residues. The DNA for the CDR3 is TGTGCCAGCAGCTCCGGAAGCGGGGGGGCCGCAGATACGCAGTATTTT. This sequence encodes CASSSGSGGAADTQYF.

The rearrangement links TRBV7-9 to TRBJ1-3; a possible D gene is TRBD1 (6 bases). The V gene's germline CDR1 is SEHNR and CDR2 FQNEAQ (reference sequence). Trimming removed 6 bases at V and 4 bases at J, with 16 bases between. The CDR3 is made up of 15 amino acids. The CDR3 loop reads CASRLTGMTGNTIYF. The CDR3 DNA follows: TGTGCCAGCAGACTTACAGGGATGACGGGAAACACCATATATTTT.

V gene TRBV15 combines with J gene TRBJ1-5; 10 bases align to TRBD1. This CDR3 spans 17 amino acids. The V gene end was trimmed by 0 bases and the J gene end by 6 bases; junction bases not matched to a gene: 8. CDR1 is LNHNV, CDR2 YYDKDF, per germline (reference sequence). The CDR3 reads CATSRDLATGGSQPQHF. The CDR3 DNA reads as TGTGCCACCAGCAGAGATCTAGCGACAGGGGGCTCTCAGCCCCAGCATTTT. The full variable domain, its missing parts supplied by reference TRBV15 and TRBJ1-5, is DAMVIQNPRYQVTQFGKPVTLSCSQTLNHNVMYWYQQKSSQAPKLLFHYYDKDFNNEADTPDNFQSRRPNTSFCFLDIRSPGLGDTAMYLCATSRDLATGGSQPQHFGDGTRLSIL.

DNA for the CDR3: TGTGCCAGCAGTTATAGCGGGGGGGCCGCGGATGAGCAGTTCTTC. As protein: CASSYSGGAADEQFF. This sequence joins TRBV7-9 and TRBJ2-1; 11 positions match TRBD2. Per the germline V gene, CDR1 is SEHNR and CDR2 is FQNEAQ (reference sequence). The trim removed 6 bases at V and 8 bases at J, leaving 9 bases unmatched. The CDR3 covers 15 residues.

This clone was observed a handful of times. This chain connects TRBV6-5 to TRBJ1-1; unclear D gene. In germline, CDR1 is MNHEY, CDR2 SVGAGI. This CDR3 spans 14 amino acids. Trimming cost V 0 bases and J 4 bases, with 9 bases left between them. The CDR3 nucleotides are TGTGCCAGCAGTTACTCGGGCGGGCGCACTGAAGCTTTCTTT. Amino acid sequence: CASSYSGGRTEAFF.

The chain links TRBV5-1 to TRBJ2-7; D is unresolved. V was trimmed by 3 bases and J by 4 bases, leaving 11 bases between them. The CDR3 has 13 residues. Per the germline V gene, CDR1 is SGHRS and CDR2 is YFSETQ. CDR3 protein: CASSSSGWYEQYF. The CDR3 coding sequence is TGCGCCAGCAGCTCCTCCGGTTGGTACGAGCAGTACTTC.

This chain connects TRBV4-2 to TRBJ2-5, with TRBD2 matching 14 bases. This CDR3 is built from 17 residues. The V and J ends lost 3 bases and 2 bases, in that order; junction bases with no gene match: 5. Germline V gene sequence: CDR1 LGHNA, CDR2 YNFKEQ. The CDR3 DNA reads TGTGCCAGCAGCCATGGGACTAGCGGGGGTACACAAGAGACCCAGTACTTC. Its translation is CASSHGTSGGTQETQYF.

The rearrangement uses TRBV12-5 and TRBJ2-3; 10 bases line up with TRBD2. Germline CDR1 reads LGHNT; CDR2 reads FRNRAP. CDR3 length equals 17 residues. With 1 base clipped from V and 1 base from J, the junction kept 5 bases outside the gene matches. CDR3 sequence reads: CASGLDPGTSGTDTQYF. CDR3 coding DNA: TGTGCTAGTGGTTTGGACCCCGGGACTAGCGGCACAGATACGCAGTATTTT.

This clone was seen a few times. The chain uses TRBV19 and TRBJ1-2; TRBD1 is a possible D gene (6 bases). The CDR3 has 13 amino acids. Germline assignment: CDR1 LNHDA and CDR2 SQIVND (reference sequence). V lost 3 bases, J lost 6 bases, and 11 bases lay in between. CDR3 amino acids: CASSMVAGDGYTF. CDR3 DNA: TGTGCCAGTAGTATGGTAGCAGGGGATGGCTACACCTTC.

This chain connects TRBV6-5 to TRBJ2-7, with D perhaps matching TRBD2 (5 bases). The CDR3 runs to 13 residues. Germline V gene lookup returns CDR1 MNHEY and CDR2 SVGAGI. V lost 0 bases to trimming and J lost 10 bases, with 13 bases between them. CDR3 residues: CASSYSKYRDQYF. Written as DNA, the CDR3 is TGTGCCAGCAGTTACTCGAAATACCGGGATCAGTACTTC.

The rearrangement links TRBV20-1 to TRBJ2-5, with D hard to call. Matching the DNA end better, TRBJ2-7 makes the J call doubtful. The CDR3 consists of 9 residues. Germline V gene data show CDR1 as DFQATT and CDR2 as SNEGSKA (reference sequence). The CDR3 is CSYAHEQYF. The CDR3 nucleotides are TGCTCCTATGCCCACGAGCAGTACTTC.

The chain is built from TRBV5-1 and TRBJ1-3; tentatively, D is TRBD1 (5 bases). V lost 0 bases and J lost 4, with 11 bases in between. The germline CDR1 and CDR2 sequences are SGHRS and YFSETQ. This CDR3 comprises 15 residues. In DNA form, the CDR3 reads TGCGCCAGCAGCTTGGCGACAGCGACGGGAAACACCATATATTTT. It specifies CASSLATATGNTIYF.

In nucleotides, the CDR3 is TGTGCCAGCAGCGGGTCGACAGGGTCTGGCTACACCTTC. Protein product: CASSGSTGSGYTF. This sequence joins TRBV5-6 and TRBJ1-2; 7 nucleotides line up with TRBD1. V was clipped by 4 bases and J by 7 bases; unmatched bases: 7. The CDR3 extends over 13 amino acids. CDR1 is SGHDT and CDR2 is YYEEEE in the germline V gene.